The clone carrying this TCR beta chain appeared many times. No antigen is known for it. This record belongs to a study of T cells in Graves' hyperthyroidism and ophthalmopathy. Findings and limits, study-wide: Peripheral blood also featured most of the thyroid clonotypes expanded above 0.001.

Amplification targeted TCR beta CDR3 regions from RNA transcripts. The primer set for the first-round RT-PCR of the TCR CDR3 was HTBI. TCRdb itself ran the multiplex PCR reads through MiXCR, one entry per CDR3 protein. The table lists around 600,000 distinct CDR3 sequences, 13% to 15% of them singletons. The CDR3 length is 14 residues. Germline lookup yields CDR1 SGHAT and CDR2 FQNNGV. The V gene lost 5 bases and the J gene lost 5 bases, with 13 bases spanning the gap. The study excluded patients with uncontrolled infection, other autoimmune disease, pregnancy or lactation. In making diagnoses, clinical symptoms, serum thyroxine and TRAb, thyroid ultrasound and orbital computed tomography were all used.

This clonotype was obtained from a young woman with Graves' ophthalmopathy. This rearrangement joins TRBV11-2 to TRBJ2-1; possible D gene TRBD1, 6 bases. Input material: blood. Here the CDR3 reads CASSARQGNNEQFF. Here the CDR3 DNA reads TGTGCCAGCAGCGCCCGTCAGGGGAACAATGAGCAGTTCTTC.